These 27 T cell receptor beta chains originate from one sample sequenced in a study of control samples from healthy donors and cancer patients (dated by TCRdb to 2020 to 2022). The library was prepared using the immunoSEQ multiplex PCR assay. Held by TCRdb, this immuneACCESS table contains in-frame sequences only and omits some clones. Under half of the omission traces to an unresolved V gene where checked; the cause of the rest is unknown. The sample table records roughly 130,000 clones; 80% to 95% of these occur just once. The ten largest account for roughly 2.5% of the sample. Sample: blood. The receptors were sampled from a man aged 18 to 29 in good health.

J is TRBJ1-2 and V is TRBV28; D remains ambiguous. CDR1 MDHEN and CDR2 SYDVKM come from the germline V gene. The length of the CDR3 is 16 residues. The V end lost 5 bases, the J end lost 3 bases, and 19 bases lay between the germline ends. The CDR3 sequence is CASSLSGILPYYGYTF. The CDR3, as DNA: TGTGCCAGCAGTCTCTCCGGAATTCTCCCCTACTATGGCTACACCTTC.

The chain employs TRBV6-5 and TRBJ1-6, with a tentative D call TRBD1 (5 bases). The CDR3 loop spans 14 amino acids. Trimming removed 2 bases at V and 5 bases at J, with 7 bases between. Germline V gene lookup returns CDR1 MNHEY and CDR2 SVGAGI. As DNA, the CDR3 is TGTGCCAGCAGTTACGGGACGGATAATTCACCCCTCCACTTT. Its translation: CASSYGTDNSPLHF.

This chain uses TRBV18 with TRBJ1-1; TRBD1 matches at 7 bases. Looked up from germline, CDR1 is KGHSH and CDR2 is LQKENI. V shed 8 bases, J shed 0 bases, and the junction held 6 bases outside the gene matches. CDR3 size: 14 residues. The CDR3 DNA reads TGTGCCAGCACAATACAGGGGATGAACACTGAAGCTTTCTTT. Amino acid sequence: CASTIQGMNTEAFF. Together with reference TRBV18 and TRBJ1-1, the CDR3 gives the full variable domain: NAGVMQNPRHLVRRRGQEARLRCSPMKGHSHVYWYRQLPEEGLKFMVYLQKENIIDESGMPKERFSAEFPKEGPSILRIQQVVRGDSAAYFCASTIQGMNTEAFFGQGTRLTVV.

A single count supports this clone. This sequence joins TRBV9 and TRBJ1-6, with D perhaps matching TRBD1 (5 bases). Trimming left V 0 bases short and J 4 bases short, with 11 bases between. The CDR3 consists of 16 residues. CDR1 and CDR2 from the germline V gene are SGDLS and YYNGEE. CDR3 DNA: TGTGCCAGCAGCGTAGACCAGGGCCAATATAATTCACCCCTCCACTTT. Its translation is CASSVDQGQYNSPLHF. Using reference TRBV9 and TRBJ1-6 for the parts outside the CDR3, the full variable domain is DSGVTQTPKHLITATGQRVTLRCSPRSGDLSVYWYQQSLDQGLQFLIQYYNGEERAKGNILERFSAQQFPDLHSELNLSSLELGDSALYFCASSVDQGQYNSPLHFGNGTRLTVT.

The CDR3 DNA reads as TGTGCCAGCAGCTTGGCGGGGGGGCTAGGTGAAAAACTGTTTTTT. Translated, it gives CASSLAGGLGEKLFF. The chain is built from TRBV5-6 and TRBJ1-4; possible D gene TRBD1, 6 bases. V lost 0 bases and J lost 7, with 13 bases in between. The germline V gene encodes CDR1 SGHDT and CDR2 YYEEEE. The CDR3 length is 15 residues.

The chain uses TRBV7-6 and TRBJ2-3; D is possibly TRBD1 (6 bases). Trimming took 5 bases from V and 4 from J, leaving 22 bases between them. Germline CDR1 and CDR2: SGHVS and FNYEAQ. This CDR3 has 17 amino acids. DNA for the CDR3: TGTGCCAGCAGCCCCCGTCCTTGGGGGCAGGGCGCAGATACGCAGTATTTT. Protein sequence: CASSPRPWGQGADTQYF.

The J gene is TRBJ2-5, the V gene TRBV6-2 or TRBV6-3; TRBD2 matches at 10 bases. In germline, CDR1 is MNHEY, CDR2 SVGEGT. The junction had 7 bases not matched to a gene; V was cut back by 2 bases and J by 4 bases. The CDR3 totals 16 residues. The CDR3 coding sequence is TGTGCCAGCAGTTACCCTAGCGGGAGTGGGGCAGAGACCCAGTACTTC. This codes for CASSYPSGSGAETQYF.

Here the CDR3 DNA reads TGTGCCAGCAGAATAGGACAGGGCGGCGAAAAACTGTTTTTT. Its translation is CASRIGQGGEKLFF. The gene calls are TRBV28 and TRBJ1-4; 8 bases are shared with TRBD1. From germline, CDR1 is MDHEN and CDR2 SYDVKM. V lost 6 bases, J lost 8 bases, and 8 bases stayed unmatched. CDR3 length: 14 amino acids. The full variable domain, its missing parts supplied by reference TRBV28 and TRBJ1-4, is DVKVTQSSRYLVKRTGEKVFLECVQDMDHENMFWYRQDPGLGLRLIYFSYDVKMKEKGDIPEGYSVSREKKERFSLILESASTNQTSMYLCASRIGQGGEKLFFGSGTQLSVL.

The chain couples TRBV3-1 (or the pseudogene TRBV3-2) to TRBJ2-4; 15 nucleotides line up with TRBD2. CDR3 length equals 21 residues. Germline lookup yields CDR1 LGHDT and CDR2 YNNKEL (reference sequence). V was clipped by 0 bases and J by 2 bases; unmatched bases: 11. The CDR3 nucleotides are TGTGCCAGCAGCCAAGACTCCGGGACTAGCGGGAGGTTTACCCCCAAAAACATTCAGTACTTC. This encodes CASSQDSGTSGRFTPKNIQYF.

The V call is TRBV3-1 (or the pseudogene TRBV3-2), the J call TRBJ2-3; D call uncertain. V dropped 1 base and J dropped 4 bases, with 3 bases sitting between them. CDR3 length: 12 residues. CDR1 LGHDT and CDR2 YNNKEL come from the germline V gene (reference sequence). The CDR3 coding sequence is TGTGCCAGCAGCCAAGGGTCAGATACGCAGTATTTT. As protein: CASSQGSDTQYF.

This rearrangement joins TRBV28 to TRBJ1-2; no firm D call. Germline lookup yields CDR1 MDHEN and CDR2 SYDVKM. Trimming took 1 base from V and 4 from J, leaving 7 bases between them. CDR3 length equals 13 residues. CDR3 nucleotides: TGTGCCAGCAGTTTATCAGAGGCCTATGGCTACACCTTC. This gives the protein CASSLSEAYGYTF.

The CDR3 spells CASSLDWVGPNTEAFF. The CDR3 DNA reads as TGTGCCAGCAGCTTAGATTGGGTCGGCCCGAACACTGAAGCTTTCTTT. V usage is TRBV7-9 and J usage is TRBJ1-1; D ambiguous. Trimming stripped 1 base from V and 1 base from J, with 13 bases between. CDR3 size: 16 residues. Germline CDR1 SEHNR, CDR2 FQNEAQ (reference sequence). The full variable domain, its missing parts supplied by reference TRBV7-9 and TRBJ1-1, is DTGVSQNPRHKITKRGQNVTFRCDPISEHNRLYWYRQTLGQGPEFLTYFQNEAQLEKSRLLSDRFSAERPKGSFSTLEIQRTEQGDSAMYLCASSLDWVGPNTEAFFGQGTRLTVV.

The chain has TRBV29-1 and TRBJ1-2, with D possibly matching TRBD1 (6 bases). Germline CDR1 and CDR2: SQVTM and ANQGSEA. V shed 2 bases and J shed 5 bases, with 12 bases lying between them. This CDR3 is 13 amino acids long. The CDR3 spells CSVEPSRGYGYTF. CDR3 nucleotides: TGCAGCGTTGAACCGAGTAGGGGGTATGGCTACACCTTC.

This sequence joins TRBV6-2 or TRBV6-3 and TRBJ2-1, with D possibly being TRBD2 (5 bases). Trimming pared 3 bases from V and 6 bases from J, leaving 12 bases between. This CDR3 contains 14 residues. CDR1 and CDR2 from the germline V gene are MNHEY and SVGEGT. CDR3 region: CASSYRLEGNEQFF. In DNA form, the CDR3 reads TGTGCCAGCAGTTATCGCCTAGAGGGCAATGAGCAGTTCTTC.

The chain combines TRBV29-1 with TRBJ2-1; TRBD1 agrees at 8 bases. Germline CDR1 is SQVTM and CDR2 is ANQGSEA. J gave up 8 bases and V 3 bases, and 6 bases lay outside the gene matches. CDR3 length equals 13 residues. The CDR3: CSVDGQGGDEQFF. In nucleotides, the CDR3 is TGCAGCGTTGACGGACAGGGTGGCGATGAGCAGTTCTTC.

V usage is TRBV27 and J usage is TRBJ2-7, with D perhaps matching TRBD1 or TRBD2 (5 bases each). This CDR3 comprises 12 residues. Germline CDR1 MNHEY, CDR2 SMNVEV (reference sequence). The V end lost 6 bases, the J end lost 6 bases, and 12 bases lay between the germline ends. This CDR3 is CASSPGTREQYF. The CDR3 nucleotides are TGTGCCAGCAGCCCGGGGACCCGCGAGCAGTACTTC.

V and J are TRBV11-1 and TRBJ2-5, with no clear D. The CDR3 has 13 residues. V was clipped by 0 bases and J by 2 bases, with 4 bases between them. Per the germline V gene, CDR1 is SGHAT and CDR2 is FQDESV (reference sequence). CDR3 loop: CASSLARQETQYF. CDR3 sequence (DNA): TGTGCCAGCAGCTTAGCCAGGCAAGAGACCCAGTACTTC. The full variable domain, its missing parts supplied by reference TRBV11-1 and TRBJ2-5, is EAEVAQSPRYKITEKSQAVAFWCDPISGHATLYWYRQILGQGPELLVQFQDESVVDDSQLPKDRFSAERLKGVDSTLKIQPAELGDSAMYLCASSLARQETQYFGPGTRLLVL.

The genes are TRBV11-3 and TRBJ2-1; TRBD1 matches 9 bases. Trimming at V came to 1 base and at J to 9 bases, leaving 7 bases not matched to a gene. Germline-derived CDR1 and CDR2 are SGHNT and YENEEA. This CDR3 has 15 amino acids. In nucleotides, the CDR3 is TGTGCCAGCAGCTTAGTTTCGGGACAGGGCAGTGAGCAGTTCTTC. Translated, it gives CASSLVSGQGSEQFF.

The chain uses TRBV3-1 (or the pseudogene TRBV3-2) and TRBJ1-2; TRBD1 is a possible D gene (6 bases). This CDR3 is 15 amino acids long. CDR1 and CDR2 from the germline V gene are LGHDT and YNNKEL (reference sequence). Trimming removed 5 bases at V and 2 bases at J, with 15 bases between. The CDR3 spells CASSNQGQGNYGYTF. Written as DNA, the CDR3 is TGTGCCAGCAGCAACCAGGGGCAGGGGAACTATGGCTACACCTTC.

The rearrangement links TRBV14 to TRBJ2-7; 10 positions match TRBD1. This CDR3 comprises 14 residues. Losses at the gene ends were 4 bases for V and 7 bases for J; bases not matched to a gene: 7. CDR1 is SGHDN, CDR2 FVKESK, per germline. CDR3 coding DNA: TGTGCCAGCAGCCCCAGGACAGGGGGGAGGGAGCAGTACTTC. Its translation is CASSPRTGGREQYF.

The genes are TRBV2 and TRBJ2-5; D is unclear. This CDR3 region has 11 residues. CDR1 is SNHLY and CDR2 is FYNNEI in the germline V gene. V gave up 5 bases and J gave up 7 bases, with 8 bases separating them. The chain's CDR3 is CASSTPGTQYF. Written as DNA, the CDR3 is TGTGCCAGCAGTACACCGGGGACCCAGTACTTC.

V usage is TRBV12-5 and J usage is TRBJ2-7, with unresolved D. The CDR3 runs 15 residues. Germline V gene sequence: CDR1 LGHNT, CDR2 FRNRAP. V was clipped by 4 bases and J by 6 bases, with 19 bases between them. Here the CDR3 reads CASGSWFPKNIEQYV. The CDR3 coding sequence is TGTGCTAGTGGTTCGTGGTTCCCGAAGAACATCGAGCAGTACGTC.

V is TRBV11-2 and J is TRBJ2-3; D not certain. The CDR3 contains 17 residues. The V gene's germline CDR1 is SGHAT and CDR2 FQNNGV. The V and J ends lost 5 bases and 1 base respectively, with 19 bases between them. CDR3 residues: CASSPLAGGWGTDTQYF. The DNA for the CDR3 is TGTGCCAGCAGCCCATTAGCTGGCGGTTGGGGCACAGATACGCAGTATTTT.

The rearrangement uses TRBV7-9 and TRBJ2-3, with a weak D call TRBD2 (6 bases). CDR1 and CDR2 from the germline V gene are SEHNR and FQNEAQ (reference sequence). The CDR3 contains 16 residues. V gave up 7 bases and J gave up 4 bases, with 21 bases separating them. The CDR3 DNA follows: TGTGCCAGCACCCTCTCCGGGGGAGCCAGGGCAGATACGCAGTATTTT. The encoded protein is CASTLSGGARADTQYF.

The CDR3 here is CASRAGTSGLSSYNEQFF. Here the CDR3 DNA reads TGTGCCAGTAGAGCCGGGACTAGCGGATTGAGCTCCTACAATGAGCAGTTCTTC. The chain employs TRBV19 and TRBJ2-1; 11 bases agree with TRBD2. This CDR3 comprises 18 residues. Losses at the gene ends were 6 bases for V and 0 bases for J; bases not matched to a gene: 10. Per germline, CDR1 LNHDA and CDR2 SQIVND (reference sequence).

This clone was seen a single time. The V call is TRBV6-2 or TRBV6-3, the J call TRBJ2-1; possible D gene TRBD2, 5 bases. Looked up from germline, CDR1 is MNHEY and CDR2 is SVGEGT. Between the trimmed V and J ends, which lost 2 bases and 1 base, there was a span of 18 bases. CDR3 length: 18 residues. The CDR3 DNA follows: TGTGCCAGCAGTTACCCCCAACTAGTTCATTTGTCCTACAATGAGCAGTTCTTC. Amino acid sequence: CASSYPQLVHLSYNEQFF.

The genes are TRBV28 and TRBJ1-3; tentative D call: TRBD1 (6 bases). The V gene's germline CDR1 is MDHEN and CDR2 SYDVKM. The V and J ends lost 4 bases and 7 bases respectively, with 11 bases between them. There are 13 residues in the CDR3. The CDR3 nucleotides are TGTGCCAGCAGTTGGGGCAGGGGCAACACCATATATTTT. Translated: CASSWGRGNTIYF. Supplemented by reference TRBV28 and TRBJ1-3, the full variable domain reads DVKVTQSSRYLVKRTGEKVFLECVQDMDHENMFWYRQDPGLGLRLIYFSYDVKMKEKGDIPEGYSVSREKKERFSLILESASTNQTSMYLCASSWGRGNTIYFGEGSWLTVV.